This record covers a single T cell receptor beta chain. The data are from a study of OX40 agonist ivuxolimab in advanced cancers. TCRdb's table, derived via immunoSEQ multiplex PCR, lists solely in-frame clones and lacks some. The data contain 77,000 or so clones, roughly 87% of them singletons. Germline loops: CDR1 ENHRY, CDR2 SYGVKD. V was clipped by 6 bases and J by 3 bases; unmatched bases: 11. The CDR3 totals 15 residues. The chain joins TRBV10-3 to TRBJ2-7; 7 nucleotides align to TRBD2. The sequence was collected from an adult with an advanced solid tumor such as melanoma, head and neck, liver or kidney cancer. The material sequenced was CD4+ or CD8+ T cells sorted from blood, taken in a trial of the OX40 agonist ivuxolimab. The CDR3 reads CAIRTTAGGGYEQYF. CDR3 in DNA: TGTGCCATCAGGACCACAGCCGGCGGGGGCTACGAGCAGTACTTC.